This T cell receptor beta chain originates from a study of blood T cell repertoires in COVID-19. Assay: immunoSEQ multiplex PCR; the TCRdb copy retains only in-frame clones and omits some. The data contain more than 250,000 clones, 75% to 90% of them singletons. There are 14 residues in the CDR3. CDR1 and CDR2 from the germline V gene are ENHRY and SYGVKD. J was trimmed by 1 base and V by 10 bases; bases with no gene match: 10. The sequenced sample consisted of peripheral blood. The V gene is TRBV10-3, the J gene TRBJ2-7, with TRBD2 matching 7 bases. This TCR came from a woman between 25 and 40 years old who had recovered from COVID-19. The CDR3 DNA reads TGTGCCACTTCGGGAGGTGTACCTTCCTACGAGCAGTACTTC. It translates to CATSGGVPSYEQYF.